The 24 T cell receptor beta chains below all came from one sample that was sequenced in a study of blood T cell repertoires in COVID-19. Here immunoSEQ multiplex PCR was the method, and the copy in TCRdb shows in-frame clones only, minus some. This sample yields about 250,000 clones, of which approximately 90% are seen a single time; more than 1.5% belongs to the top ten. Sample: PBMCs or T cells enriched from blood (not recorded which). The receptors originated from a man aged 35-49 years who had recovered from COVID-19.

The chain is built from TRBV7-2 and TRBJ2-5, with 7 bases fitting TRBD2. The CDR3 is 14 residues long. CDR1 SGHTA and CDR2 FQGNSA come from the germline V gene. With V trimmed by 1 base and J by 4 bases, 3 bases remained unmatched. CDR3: CASSLVASGETQYF. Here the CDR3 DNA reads TGTGCCAGCAGCTTAGTAGCTAGCGGAGAGACCCAGTACTTC.

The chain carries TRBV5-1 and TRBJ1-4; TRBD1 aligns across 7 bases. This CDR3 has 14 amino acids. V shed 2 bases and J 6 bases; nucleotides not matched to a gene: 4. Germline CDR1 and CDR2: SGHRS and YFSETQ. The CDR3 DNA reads TGCGCCAGCAGCTTCGACAGGGTAGATGAAAAACTGTTTTTT. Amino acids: CASSFDRVDEKLFF.

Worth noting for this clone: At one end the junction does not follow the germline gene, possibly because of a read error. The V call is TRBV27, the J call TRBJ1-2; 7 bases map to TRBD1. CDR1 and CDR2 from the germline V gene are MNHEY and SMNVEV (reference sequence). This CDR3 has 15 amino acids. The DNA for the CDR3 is TGTGCCAGCAGTCTATCTGAGAGGGGGCGGTTTGGCTACACCTTC. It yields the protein CASSLSERGRFGYTF.

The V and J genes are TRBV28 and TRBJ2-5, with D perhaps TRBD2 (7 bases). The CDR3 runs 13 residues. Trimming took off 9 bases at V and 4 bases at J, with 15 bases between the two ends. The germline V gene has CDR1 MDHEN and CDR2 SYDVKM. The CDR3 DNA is TGTGCCAGTGCCTCGGGGGGCCCAGAGACCCAGTACTTC. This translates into CASASGGPETQYF.

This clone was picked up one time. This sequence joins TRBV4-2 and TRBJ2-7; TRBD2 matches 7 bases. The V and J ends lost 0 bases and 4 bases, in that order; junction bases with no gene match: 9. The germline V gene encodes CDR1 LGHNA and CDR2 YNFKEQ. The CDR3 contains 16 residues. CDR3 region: CASSQDPPAGQYEQYF. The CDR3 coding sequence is TGTGCCAGCAGCCAAGATCCCCCAGCGGGGCAATACGAGCAGTACTTC.

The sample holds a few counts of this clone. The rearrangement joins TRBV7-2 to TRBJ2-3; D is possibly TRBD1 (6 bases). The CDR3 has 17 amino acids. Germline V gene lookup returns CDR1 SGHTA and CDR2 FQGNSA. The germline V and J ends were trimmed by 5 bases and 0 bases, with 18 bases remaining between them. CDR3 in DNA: TGTGCCAGCAGCGCAATAGTTCCAGGGGCTAGCACAGATACGCAGTATTTT. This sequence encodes CASSAIVPGASTDTQYF.

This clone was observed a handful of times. In DNA form, the CDR3 reads TGTGCCAGCAACGGGAACACTGAAGCTTTCTTT. Residues: CASNGNTEAFF. V gene TRBV2 combines with J gene TRBJ1-1; D is uncertain. The CDR3 length is 11 residues. Trimming cost V 7 bases and J 1 base, with 4 bases left between them. CDR1 is SNHLY and CDR2 is FYNNEI in the germline V gene.

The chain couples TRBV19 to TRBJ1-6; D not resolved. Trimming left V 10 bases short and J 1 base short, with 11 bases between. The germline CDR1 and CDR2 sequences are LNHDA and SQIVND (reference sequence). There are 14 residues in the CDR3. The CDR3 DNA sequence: TGTGCCACCCGACGGGTGTCCTATAATTCACCCCTCCACTTT. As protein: CATRRVSYNSPLHF.

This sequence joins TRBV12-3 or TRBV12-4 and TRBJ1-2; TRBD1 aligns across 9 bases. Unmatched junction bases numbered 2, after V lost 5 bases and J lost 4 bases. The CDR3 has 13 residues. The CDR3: CASSGTGTYGYTF. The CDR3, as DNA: TGTGCCAGCAGTGGGACAGGGACCTATGGCTACACCTTC.

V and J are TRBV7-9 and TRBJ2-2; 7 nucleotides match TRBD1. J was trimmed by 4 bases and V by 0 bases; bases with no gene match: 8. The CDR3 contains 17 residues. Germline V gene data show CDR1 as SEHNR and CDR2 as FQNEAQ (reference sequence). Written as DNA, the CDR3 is TGTGCCAGCAGCTTAGCCCCGACAGGGTCGGGCACCGGGGAGCTGTTTTTT. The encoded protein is CASSLAPTGSGTGELFF.

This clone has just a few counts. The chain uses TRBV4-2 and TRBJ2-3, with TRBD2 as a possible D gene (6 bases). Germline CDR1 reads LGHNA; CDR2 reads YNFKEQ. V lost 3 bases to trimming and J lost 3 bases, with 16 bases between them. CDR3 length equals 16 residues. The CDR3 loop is CASSHVALAGTDTQYF. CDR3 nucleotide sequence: TGTGCCAGCAGCCATGTTGCACTAGCCGGTACAGATACGCAGTATTTT.

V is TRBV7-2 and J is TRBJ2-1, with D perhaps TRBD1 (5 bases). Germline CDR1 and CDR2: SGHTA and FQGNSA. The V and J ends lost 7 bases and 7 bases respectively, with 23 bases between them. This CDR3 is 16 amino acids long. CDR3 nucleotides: TGTGCCAGCAATCTCCCACGGAGTCAGGGAAATAATGAGCAGTTCTTC. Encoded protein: CASNLPRSQGNNEQFF.

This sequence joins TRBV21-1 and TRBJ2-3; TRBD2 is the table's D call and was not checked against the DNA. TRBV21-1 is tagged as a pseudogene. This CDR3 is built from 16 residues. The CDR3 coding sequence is TGTGCCAGCAGCAGCCTGACTAGCTATAGCACAGATACGCAGTATTTT. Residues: CASSSLTSYSTDTQYF.

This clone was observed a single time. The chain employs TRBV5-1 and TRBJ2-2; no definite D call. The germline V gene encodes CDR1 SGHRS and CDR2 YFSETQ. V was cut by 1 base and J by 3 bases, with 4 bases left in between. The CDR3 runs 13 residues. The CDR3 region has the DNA TGCGCCAGCAGCTTGTACTACACCGGGGAGCTGTTTTTT. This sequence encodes CASSLYYTGELFF.

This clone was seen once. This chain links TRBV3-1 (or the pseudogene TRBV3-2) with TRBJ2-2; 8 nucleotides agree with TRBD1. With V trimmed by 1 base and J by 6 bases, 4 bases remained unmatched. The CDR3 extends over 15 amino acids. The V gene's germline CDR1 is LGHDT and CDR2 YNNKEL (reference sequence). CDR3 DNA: TGTGCCAGCAGCCAAGTTCAGGACAGGGCCGGGGAGCTGTTTTTT. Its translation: CASSQVQDRAGELFF.

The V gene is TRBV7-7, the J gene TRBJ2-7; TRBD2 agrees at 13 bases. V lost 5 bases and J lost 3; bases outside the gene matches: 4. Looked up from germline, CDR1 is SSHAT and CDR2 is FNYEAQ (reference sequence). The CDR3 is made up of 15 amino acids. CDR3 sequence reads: CASSPGLAGYYEQYF. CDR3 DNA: TGTGCCAGCAGCCCGGGACTAGCGGGATACTACGAGCAGTACTTC.

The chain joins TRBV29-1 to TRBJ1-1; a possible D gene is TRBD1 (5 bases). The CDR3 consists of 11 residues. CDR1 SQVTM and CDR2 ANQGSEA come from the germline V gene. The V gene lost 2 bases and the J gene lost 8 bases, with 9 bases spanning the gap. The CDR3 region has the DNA TGCAGCGTTGAAACAGGAAGGGAAGCTTTCTTT. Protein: CSVETGREAFF.

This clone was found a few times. The CDR3 nucleotides are TGTGCCAGCAGTAAGGCAGGGGGTTATGGCTACACCTTC. It codes for CASSKAGGYGYTF. The chain joins TRBV2 to TRBJ1-2; 7 nucleotides match TRBD1. The germline V gene encodes CDR1 SNHLY and CDR2 FYNNEI. The length of the CDR3 is 13 residues. The V segment lost 5 bases and the J segment 5 bases; nucleotides outside the gene matches: 5.

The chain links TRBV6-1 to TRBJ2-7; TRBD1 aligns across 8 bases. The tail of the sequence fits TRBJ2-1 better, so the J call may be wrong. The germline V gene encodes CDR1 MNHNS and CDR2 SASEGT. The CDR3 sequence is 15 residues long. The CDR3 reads CASSDHVQGGFEQFF. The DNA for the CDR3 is TGTGCCAGCAGTGACCACGTACAGGGGGGCTTTGAGCAGTTCTTC.

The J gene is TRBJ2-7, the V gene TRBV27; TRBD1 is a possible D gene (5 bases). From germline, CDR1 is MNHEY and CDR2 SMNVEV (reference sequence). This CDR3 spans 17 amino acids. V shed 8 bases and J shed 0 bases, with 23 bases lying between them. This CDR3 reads CASLFPKTTASSYEQYF. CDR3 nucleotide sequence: TGTGCCAGCCTCTTTCCAAAAACGACAGCCAGCTCCTACGAGCAGTACTTC.

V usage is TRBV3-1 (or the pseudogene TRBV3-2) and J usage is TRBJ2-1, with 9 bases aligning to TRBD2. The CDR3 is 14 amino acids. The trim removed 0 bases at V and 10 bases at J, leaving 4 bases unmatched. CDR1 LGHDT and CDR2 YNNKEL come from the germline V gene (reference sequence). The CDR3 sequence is CASSQDSSGTEQFF. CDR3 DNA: TGTGCCAGCAGCCAAGACTCTAGCGGGACGGAGCAGTTCTTC.

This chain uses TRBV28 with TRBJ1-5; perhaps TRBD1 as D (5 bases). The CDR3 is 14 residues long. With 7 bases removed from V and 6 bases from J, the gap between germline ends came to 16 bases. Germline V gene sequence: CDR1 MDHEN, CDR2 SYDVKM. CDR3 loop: CASKDILGGQPQHF. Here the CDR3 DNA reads TGTGCCAGCAAGGACATTTTGGGGGGTCAGCCCCAGCATTTT.

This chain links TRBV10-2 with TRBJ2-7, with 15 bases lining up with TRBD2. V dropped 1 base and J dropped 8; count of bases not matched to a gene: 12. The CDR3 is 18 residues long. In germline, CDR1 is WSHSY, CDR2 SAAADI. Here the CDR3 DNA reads TGCGCCAGCAGTGAGTGGACGGGACTAGCGGGGGGAGCATACCAGCAGTACTTC. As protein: CASSEWTGLAGGAYQQYF.

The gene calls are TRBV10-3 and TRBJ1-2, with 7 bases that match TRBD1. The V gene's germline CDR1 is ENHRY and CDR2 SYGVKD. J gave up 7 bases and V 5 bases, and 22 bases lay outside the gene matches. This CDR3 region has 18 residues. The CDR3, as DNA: TGTGCCATCAGTCACAGTCGACAGGGAACTACCATCTTGGGTGGCTACACCTTC. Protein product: CAISHSRQGTTILGGYTF.